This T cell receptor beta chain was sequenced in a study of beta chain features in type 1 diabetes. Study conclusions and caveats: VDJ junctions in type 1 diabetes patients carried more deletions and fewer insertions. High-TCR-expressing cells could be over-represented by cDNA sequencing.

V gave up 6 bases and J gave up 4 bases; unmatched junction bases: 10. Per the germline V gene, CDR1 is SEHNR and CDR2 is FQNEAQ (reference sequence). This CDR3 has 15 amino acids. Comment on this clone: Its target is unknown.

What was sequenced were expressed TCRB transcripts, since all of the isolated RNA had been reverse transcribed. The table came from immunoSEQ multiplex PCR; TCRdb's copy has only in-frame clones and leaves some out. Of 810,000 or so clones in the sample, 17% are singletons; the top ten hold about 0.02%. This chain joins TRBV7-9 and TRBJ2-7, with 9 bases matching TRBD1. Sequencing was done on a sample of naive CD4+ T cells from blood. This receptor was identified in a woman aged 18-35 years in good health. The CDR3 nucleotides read TGTGCCAGCAGGGAACCGGGACAGGGTGTGTACGAGCAGTACTTC. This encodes CASREPGQGVYEQYF.